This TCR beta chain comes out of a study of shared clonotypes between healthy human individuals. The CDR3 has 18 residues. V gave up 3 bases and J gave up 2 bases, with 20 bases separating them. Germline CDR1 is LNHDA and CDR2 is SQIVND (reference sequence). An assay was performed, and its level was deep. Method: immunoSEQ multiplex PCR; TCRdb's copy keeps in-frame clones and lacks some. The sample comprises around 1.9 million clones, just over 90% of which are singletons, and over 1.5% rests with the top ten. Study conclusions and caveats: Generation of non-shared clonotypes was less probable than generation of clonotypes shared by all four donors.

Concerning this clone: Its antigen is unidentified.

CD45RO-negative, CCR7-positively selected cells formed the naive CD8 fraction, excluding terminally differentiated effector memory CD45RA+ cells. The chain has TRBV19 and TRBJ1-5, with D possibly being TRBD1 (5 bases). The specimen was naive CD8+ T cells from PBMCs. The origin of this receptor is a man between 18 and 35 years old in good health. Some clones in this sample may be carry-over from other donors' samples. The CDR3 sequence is CASSINPTRDVGNQPQHF. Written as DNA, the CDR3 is TGTGCCAGTAGTATTAACCCCACCCGGGACGTTGGCAATCAGCCCCAGCATTTT. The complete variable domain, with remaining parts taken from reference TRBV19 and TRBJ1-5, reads DGGITQSPKYLFRKEGQNVTLSCEQNLNHDAMYWYRQDPGQGLRLIYYSQIVNDFQKGDIAEGYSVSREKKESFPLTVTSAQKNPTAFYLCASSINPTRDVGNQPQHFGDGTRLSIL.